The rows below give T cell receptor beta chains drawn from one sample of a study of control samples from healthy donors and cancer patients. Sequenced by immunoSEQ multiplex PCR; TCRdb stores in-frame clones only, minus some. This sample carries 70,000 or so clones, 84% of them seen once, and the ten largest clones take over 25%. The material sequenced was blood. All receptors derive from a man aged 50 or older in good health. CDR3s include the opening cysteine and the closing phenylalanine or tryptophan. Fields, in order: D gene, J gene, clone size, V gene, CDR3 DNA, CDR3 protein. The D gene is left open where the match is weak. The size entry is marked missing in some rows and otherwise reads once, few, many or a size class.

d_gene: NA
j_gene: TRBJ1-6
abundance: NA
v_gene: TRBV13
CDR3nt: TGTGCCAGCAGCCCCGGTCGAAATTCACCCCTCCACTTT
CDR3aa: CASSPGRNSPLHF

d_gene: TRBD2
j_gene: TRBJ2-7
abundance: once
v_gene: TRBV5-4
CDR3nt: TGTGCCAGCAGCTTGGCCGGGACTAATACCTACGAGCAGTACTTC
CDR3aa: CASSLAGTNTYEQYF

d_gene: NA
j_gene: TRBJ2-5
abundance: NA
v_gene: TRBV11-2
CDR3nt: TGTGCCAGCAGCTTGCCCCCCAGCCCGACAGCAGAGACCCAGTACTTC
CDR3aa: CASSLPPSPTAETQYF

d_gene: NA
j_gene: TRBJ2-6
abundance: NA
v_gene: TRBV21-1
CDR3nt: TGTGCCAGCAGCGCCCGGACAGGGGGGGCCAACGTCCTGACTTTC
CDR3aa: CASSARTGGANVLTF

d_gene: NA
j_gene: TRBJ1-6
abundance: NA
v_gene: TRBV27
CDR3nt: TGTGCCAGCAGGAGAGAACCGGGACTAAATTCACCCCTCCACTTT
CDR3aa: CASRREPGLNSPLHF

d_gene: NA
j_gene: TRBJ2-5
abundance: once
v_gene: TRBV11-3
CDR3nt: TGTGCCAGCAGCGGTTCCGGGAGAGGGGAGACCCAGTACTTC
CDR3aa: CASSGSGRGETQYF

d_gene: NA
j_gene: TRBJ1-5
abundance: NA
v_gene: TRBV2
CDR3nt: TGTGCCAGCAGTTCTGACACGAGCAATCAGCCCCAGCATTTT
CDR3aa: CASSSDTSNQPQHF

d_gene: NA
j_gene: TRBJ1-5
abundance: NA
v_gene: TRBV2
CDR3nt: TGTGCCAGCAGTGAAGCGAGGGGGAACCAGCCCCAGCATTTT
CDR3aa: CASSEARGNQPQHF

d_gene: NA
j_gene: TRBJ2-7
abundance: NA
v_gene: TRBV30
CDR3nt: TGTGCCTCCGAATTCCGGGGTACCCACGAGCAGTACTTC
CDR3aa: CASEFRGTHEQYF

d_gene: NA
j_gene: TRBJ2-7
abundance: NA
v_gene: TRBV19
CDR3nt: TGTGCCAGTAACTCGGACGGGTACGAGCAGTACTTC
CDR3aa: CASNSDGYEQYF

d_gene: TRBD2
j_gene: TRBJ2-5
abundance: NA
v_gene: TRBV6-5
CDR3nt: TGTGCCAGCAGTTCCTTAGCGGGAGTGGGTGAGACCCAGTACTTC
CDR3aa: CASSSLAGVGETQYF

d_gene: TRBD2
j_gene: TRBJ2-5
abundance: NA
v_gene: TRBV2
CDR3nt: TGTGCCAGCAGTGAAGGGGCGGGAGGGGTCCAAGAGACCCAGTACTTC
CDR3aa: CASSEGAGGVQETQYF

d_gene: NA
j_gene: TRBJ2-1
abundance: few
v_gene: TRBV7-6
CDR3nt: TGTGCCAGCAGCCCTCCGTTCAACCGTCAGCAGTTCTTC
CDR3aa: CASSPPFNRQQFF

d_gene: TRBD1
j_gene: TRBJ2-2
abundance: NA
v_gene: TRBV6-6
CDR3nt: TGTGCCAGCAGTCCGGGACAGGGGCCCCTTTTAAGGAACGGGGAGCTGTTTTTT
CDR3aa: CASSPGQGPLLRNGELFF

d_gene: NA
j_gene: TRBJ2-5
abundance: NA
v_gene: TRBV10-2
CDR3nt: TGCGCCAGCAGTGACGTTGCGAGGGAGACCCAGTACTTC
CDR3aa: CASSDVARETQYF

d_gene: TRBD1
j_gene: TRBJ2-7
abundance: NA
v_gene: TRBV10-2
CDR3nt: TGCGCCAGCCGGCAGACAGGGGTGGGCGAGCAGTACTTC
CDR3aa: CASRQTGVGEQYF

d_gene: TRBD1
j_gene: TRBJ1-1
abundance: NA
v_gene: TRBV29-1
CDR3nt: TGCAGCGTCAAGACAGGGGGCAACACTGAAGCTTTCTTT
CDR3aa: CSVKTGGNTEAFF

d_gene: TRBD2
j_gene: TRBJ2-7
abundance: NA
v_gene: TRBV19
CDR3nt: TGTGCCAGTAGTCTACTAGCGGGAGGCTACGAGCAGTACTTC
CDR3aa: CASSLLAGGYEQYF

d_gene: NA
j_gene: TRBJ1-5
abundance: NA
v_gene: TRBV20-1
CDR3nt: TGCAGTGCTAGTGCGGCGACGGCCAGCAATCAGCCCCAGCATTTT
CDR3aa: CSASAATASNQPQHF

d_gene: NA
j_gene: TRBJ2-3
abundance: NA
v_gene: TRBV5-4
CDR3nt: TGTGCCAGCAGCACCCGGGATCTCACAGATACGCAGTATTTT
CDR3aa: CASSTRDLTDTQYF

d_gene: TRBD2
j_gene: TRBJ2-1
abundance: NA
v_gene: TRBV7-9
CDR3nt: TGTGCCAGCAGCGGGACGGGGAGGGACAATGAGCAGTTCTTC
CDR3aa: CASSGTGRDNEQFF

d_gene: NA
j_gene: TRBJ1-4
abundance: NA
v_gene: TRBV6-5
CDR3nt: TGTGCCAGCAGCCGAGGGTGGACTAATGAAAAACTGTTTTTT
CDR3aa: CASSRGWTNEKLFF

d_gene: TRBD2
j_gene: TRBJ2-3
abundance: once
v_gene: TRBV13
CDR3nt: TGTGCCAGCAGGACCCGGGGCTGGGGGGGATATACGCAGTATTTT
CDR3aa: CASRTRGWGGYTQYF

d_gene: NA
j_gene: TRBJ1-4
abundance: NA
v_gene: TRBV30
CDR3nt: TGTGCCTGGAGTGTAAATGAAAAACTGTTTTTT
CDR3aa: CAWSVNEKLFF

d_gene: TRBD2
j_gene: TRBJ2-1
abundance: NA
v_gene: TRBV7-8
CDR3nt: TGTGCCAGCAGCTTACCCAGCAAAGGACTAGCGGGAACGGATGAGCAGTTCTTC
CDR3aa: CASSLPSKGLAGTDEQFF

d_gene: TRBD1
j_gene: TRBJ1-1
abundance: NA
v_gene: TRBV4-2
CDR3nt: TGTGCCAGCAGCCAAGCAGGGACAGGTTTGAACACTGAAGCTTTCTTT
CDR3aa: CASSQAGTGLNTEAFF

d_gene: NA
j_gene: TRBJ2-4
abundance: NA
v_gene: TRBV12-5
CDR3nt: TGTGCTAGTGGTGAAGGACCAAAGGGAGCCAAAAACATTCAGTACTTC
CDR3aa: CASGEGPKGAKNIQYF

d_gene: NA
j_gene: TRBJ1-5
abundance: NA
v_gene: TRBV4-2
CDR3nt: TGTGCCAGCAGCCAAGATGAGGGGGATGTGAGCAATCAGCCCCAGCATTTT
CDR3aa: CASSQDEGDVSNQPQHF

d_gene: TRBD1
j_gene: TRBJ1-1
abundance: once
v_gene: TRBV7-7
CDR3nt: TGTGCCAGCAGCCCTTACAGGGGAATTGACACTGAAGCTTTCTTT
CDR3aa: CASSPYRGIDTEAFF

d_gene: NA
j_gene: TRBJ2-3
abundance: few
v_gene: TRBV27
CDR3nt: TGTGCCAGCAGTTTGGAGCAGCGGGTAACAGATACGCAGTATTTT
CDR3aa: CASSLEQRVTDTQYF

d_gene: NA
j_gene: TRBJ2-7
abundance: NA
v_gene: TRBV5-1
CDR3nt: TGCGCCAGCAGCTTGCTGGGGACCAACTCCTACGAGCAGTACTTC
CDR3aa: CASSLLGTNSYEQYF

d_gene: NA
j_gene: TRBJ1-1
abundance: NA
v_gene: TRBV5-6
CDR3nt: TGTGCCAGCAGCCCATTGCCGGATGGTCCAGCTTTCTTT
CDR3aa: CASSPLPDGPAFF

d_gene: NA
j_gene: TRBJ1-6
abundance: NA
v_gene: TRBV25-1
CDR3nt: TGTGCCAGCAGTCCCCCGGTCACAAGTGGTTCACCCCTCCACTTT
CDR3aa: CASSPPVTSGSPLHF

d_gene: TRBD1
j_gene: TRBJ1-4
abundance: NA
v_gene: TRBV30
CDR3nt: TGTGCCTGGGACCTTAACAGGGGTCCAAATGAAAAACTGTTTTTT
CDR3aa: CAWDLNRGPNEKLFF

d_gene: NA
j_gene: TRBJ1-3
abundance: NA
v_gene: TRBV28
CDR3nt: TGTGCCAGTTATAAAAACACCATATATTTT
CDR3aa: CASYKNTIYF

d_gene: NA
j_gene: TRBJ1-4
abundance: NA
v_gene: TRBV9
CDR3nt: TGTGCCAGCAGCGTAGGATCTCGGACAGATGAAAAACTGTTTTTT
CDR3aa: CASSVGSRTDEKLFF

d_gene: TRBD1
j_gene: TRBJ1-1
abundance: once
v_gene: TRBV7-2
CDR3nt: TGTGCCAGCAGCTTTCGACAGGGGATCGGCACTGAAGCTTTCTTT
CDR3aa: CASSFRQGIGTEAFF

d_gene: NA
j_gene: TRBJ2-7
abundance: NA
v_gene: TRBV5-1
CDR3nt: TGCGCCAGCAACCTTAGGGGGACGAGCTACGAGCAGTACTTC
CDR3aa: CASNLRGTSYEQYF

d_gene: TRBD2
j_gene: TRBJ2-7
abundance: NA
v_gene: TRBV7-2
CDR3nt: TGTGCCAGCAGTAATAGCGGGGGGCGGTCCTACGAGCAGTACTTC
CDR3aa: CASSNSGGRSYEQYF

d_gene: TRBD2
j_gene: TRBJ2-7
abundance: NA
v_gene: TRBV11-2
CDR3nt: TGTGCCAGCAGCTCCCGTAGCGGGGGCCTTTACGAGCAGTACTTC
CDR3aa: CASSSRSGGLYEQYF

d_gene: NA
j_gene: TRBJ1-1
abundance: NA
v_gene: TRBV12-3/TRBV12-4
CDR3nt: TGTGCCAGCAGTCTATACGGTGGGGCTTTCTTT
CDR3aa: CASSLYGGAFF

d_gene: TRBD1
j_gene: TRBJ2-7
abundance: NA
v_gene: TRBV24-1
CDR3nt: TGTGCCACCAGTGGGAATGAGGGGGACAGACTCTCCTACGAGCAGTACTTC
CDR3aa: CATSGNEGDRLSYEQYF

d_gene: TRBD1
j_gene: TRBJ1-1
abundance: NA
v_gene: TRBV29-1
CDR3nt: TGCAGCGTGCAGGGGGCTGGGGCTGAAGCTTTCTTT
CDR3aa: CSVQGAGAEAFF

d_gene: NA
j_gene: TRBJ2-5
abundance: NA
v_gene: TRBV4-3
CDR3nt: TGCGCCAGCAGCCAAGCCGAGACCCAGTACTTC
CDR3aa: CASSQAETQYF

d_gene: NA
j_gene: TRBJ1-3
abundance: once
v_gene: TRBV6-5
CDR3nt: TGTGCCAGCAGTTACCGCAGGTCCTCTGGAAACACCATATATTTT
CDR3aa: CASSYRRSSGNTIYF

d_gene: NA
j_gene: TRBJ1-1
abundance: NA
v_gene: TRBV7-3
CDR3nt: TGTGCCAGCCAAATGGGTGGGAACACTGAAGCTTTCTTT
CDR3aa: CASQMGGNTEAFF

d_gene: NA
j_gene: TRBJ2-3
abundance: NA
v_gene: TRBV7-2
CDR3nt: TGTGCCAGCAGCTTAGGATTGATAGATACGCAGTATTTT
CDR3aa: CASSLGLIDTQYF

d_gene: NA
j_gene: TRBJ2-7
abundance: NA
v_gene: TRBV25-1
CDR3nt: TGTGCCAGCGGCAACTACGAGCAGTACTTC
CDR3aa: CASGNYEQYF

d_gene: NA
j_gene: TRBJ2-3
abundance: NA
v_gene: TRBV10-3
CDR3nt: TGTGCCATCAGTGAGTCGGGGGGAACAGATACGCAGTATTTT
CDR3aa: CAISESGGTDTQYF

d_gene: NA
j_gene: TRBJ2-3
abundance: NA
v_gene: TRBV29-1
CDR3nt: TGCAGCGTTGAGGACCGGAGTTTT
CDR3aa: CSVEDRSF

d_gene: NA
j_gene: TRBJ2-3
abundance: NA
v_gene: TRBV7-9
CDR3nt: TGTGCCAGCAGCTCCCTACCCGAAGATACGCAGTATTTT
CDR3aa: CASSSLPEDTQYF

d_gene: TRBD2
j_gene: TRBJ2-5
abundance: NA
v_gene: TRBV7-7
CDR3nt: TGTGCTAGCTCAGCGGGGGTCCAAGAGACCCAGTACTTC
CDR3aa: CASSAGVQETQYF

d_gene: TRBD2
j_gene: TRBJ2-7
abundance: NA
v_gene: TRBV7-2
CDR3nt: TGTGCCAGCAGCTTAAAAGCGGGAGGAGGGGGTTGGTCTTACTTC
CDR3aa: CASSLKAGGGGWSYF